This T cell receptor beta chain was sequenced in a study of low-dose radiotherapy and immunotherapy resistance in tumors (dated by TCRdb to between 2021 and 2022). About the study as a whole: In Cohort 1, 0.5 Gy per fraction was delivered every 2 weeks, and a total PTV dose of 6.5 Gy was prescribed. Starting on cycle 1 day 1, patients took 300 mg of aspirin by mouth once a day for four cycles. Trial participants were not randomized into treatment groups. Nivolumab and ipilimumab were both given intravenously, with nivolumab at a 240 mg flat dose every two weeks and ipilimumab at 1 mg/kg every six weeks. Eight patients were included in the translational analysis: three from the first dose cohort and the first five from the second dose cohort. Every two weeks, patients got intravenous cyclophosphamide at 200 mg/m2, given one day ahead of each radiation and immunotherapy administration. Patients in Cohort 2 were given 1 Gy per fraction every two weeks, for a total of 13 Gy across 26 weeks.

Trimming leaves V shorter by 1 base and J shorter by 8 bases, with the junction holding 9 bases beyond the gene matches. CDR1 and CDR2 are read off the germline V gene as SGHRS and YFSETQ. The CDR3 runs 15 residues from the cysteine to the phenylalanine. The entry retains the CDR3 DNA only, 45 bases that are in frame from base 1. The time point label corresponds to: before trial treatment. The donors came from RACIN, which was a single-arm phase I dose-escalation trial that paired nivolumab and ipilimumab with aspirin, low-dose cyclophosphamide and low-dose radiotherapy. Patients with advanced, TIL-negative solid tumors were considered eligible. The sequencer listed for this sample is Illumina HiSeq 2500. To make first-strand cDNA, Superscript III was used along with a set of TRAV- and TRBV-specific primers so that both the TCRalpha and TCRbeta chains were covered. TCRs were amplified with Phusion for around 21 PCR cycles, with a constant-region primer paired with the adapter attached to the V primers. Amplification of the isolated mRNA was done with the MessageAmp II aRNA Amplification Kit, which involved a roughly 17-hour in vitro transcription at 37 degrees C. mRNA for TCR sequencing was isolated with the Dynabeads mRNA DIRECT Purification Kit. Indexed Illumina adapters were added in a second 25-cycle Phusion PCR, and the resulting products were purified with AMPure XP beads. In the authors' own workflow: Custom Perl scripts were used to pool TCR sequences that encoded the same protein, to remove out-of-frame sequences, and to calculate the abundance of each clonotype. Any TCR sequence supported by only a single read was excluded from analysis. The metrics used to describe the repertoires included Shannon entropy, Gini index, clonality, richness, and the frequency of TCRs shared between repertoires. TCRdb ran its own pipeline on the public reads, namely fastp trimming at Q25 and MiXCR clone calling, and kept in-frame beta chains. Identical CDR3 protein sequences are pooled into one entry, listed with their most common genes and DNA. These V and J calls are TCRdb output, not the study's own analysis. The table for this sample lists tens of thousands of distinct CDR3 sequences; about a sixth of them were counted only once. The biggest ten clones account for less than 3% of the sample.

This clonotype was seen repeatedly, ten times or more. Which antigen it targets is not known. Base qualities were left out, and no much larger clone turns up one base away. This specimen was PBMCs, taken before treatment. The receptor chain draws on TRBV5-1 and TRBJ2-3, with 8 central nucleotides matching TRBD2. This TCR came from a male donor with prostate cancer. Here is the DNA: TGCGCCAGCAGCTTGCGGACACCCCGGGAGGGTACGCAGTATTTT. Protein translation: CASSLRTPREGTQYF.